Listed here are 22 T cell receptor beta chains from one sample, sequenced in a study of blood T cell repertoires in COVID-19. Sequencing was performed with immunoSEQ multiplex PCR; in TCRdb, only in-frame clones are kept and a portion is missing. The data contain about 320,000 clones, 89% of them singletons. The sample taken for sequencing was PBMCs or T cells enriched from blood (not recorded which). The receptor source for this set is a man between 60 and 75 years old who had recovered from COVID-19.

The chain links TRBV28 to TRBJ1-4, with unresolved D. V lost 5 bases to trimming and J lost 2 bases, with 15 bases between them. The CDR3 totals 16 residues. Germline V lookup: CDR1 MDHEN, CDR2 SYDVKM. CDR3 loop: CASSPPGSRTNEKLFF. DNA for the CDR3: TGTGCCAGCAGTCCCCCCGGGAGTCGTACTAATGAAAAACTGTTTTTT.

The chain links TRBV5-1 to TRBJ1-3; D is unclear. The CDR3 is 16 amino acids. Trimming took off 4 bases at V and 4 bases at J, with 18 bases between the two ends. Germline V gene lookup returns CDR1 SGHRS and CDR2 YFSETQ. CDR3 sequence (DNA): TGCGCCAGCAGCCCGAATCCCGGGTACGCCGGAAACACCATATATTTT. This encodes CASSPNPGYAGNTIYF.

The V call is TRBV7-9, the J call TRBJ2-2; the D is unclear. Germline assignment: CDR1 SEHNR and CDR2 FQNEAQ (reference sequence). Trimming removed 5 bases at V and 5 bases at J, with 12 bases between. This CDR3 contains 14 residues. DNA for the CDR3: TGTGCCAGCAGCCCCGAGTATGAAACCGGGGAGCTGTTTTTT. This encodes CASSPEYETGELFF.

This clone was counted only a few times. The J gene is TRBJ2-7, the V gene TRBV5-6; 7 nucleotides align to TRBD1. Germline V gene data show CDR1 as SGHDT and CDR2 as YYEEEE. J gave up 6 bases and V 4 bases, and 4 bases lay outside the gene matches. The CDR3 length is 12 residues. The CDR3 here is CASSPDRFEQYF. CDR3 nucleotide sequence: TGTGCCAGCAGCCCGGACAGGTTCGAGCAGTACTTC.

The chain employs TRBV19 and TRBJ1-1; TRBD1 is a possible D gene (6 bases). There are 13 residues in the CDR3. The germline V gene has CDR1 LNHDA and CDR2 SQIVND (reference sequence). With 7 bases removed from V and 5 bases from J, the gap between germline ends came to 14 bases. In DNA, the CDR3 is TGTGCCAGTACCCTAGGACAGTTTACTGAAGCTTTCTTT. Translation: CASTLGQFTEAFF.

The chain is built from TRBV28 and TRBJ1-3; 7 nucleotides match TRBD1. The trim removed 4 bases at V and 4 bases at J, leaving 7 bases unmatched. The CDR3 sequence is 15 residues long. CDR1 MDHEN and CDR2 SYDVKM come from the germline V gene. The CDR3 reads CASSYRPGQGNTIYF. Written as DNA, the CDR3 is TGTGCCAGCAGTTACCGTCCGGGACAGGGAAACACCATATATTTT. The full variable domain, in which reference TRBV28 and TRBJ1-3 provide the parts outside the CDR3, is DVKVTQSSRYLVKRTGEKVFLECVQDMDHENMFWYRQDPGLGLRLIYFSYDVKMKEKGDIPEGYSVSREKKERFSLILESASTNQTSMYLCASSYRPGQGNTIYFGEGSWLTVV.

The chain has TRBV19 and TRBJ2-3, with D perhaps TRBD2 (6 bases). Trimming took off 4 bases at V and 5 bases at J, with 10 bases between the two ends. This CDR3 region has 13 residues. CDR1 and CDR2 (germline): LNHDA, SQIVND (reference sequence). CDR3: CASSKGLRDTQYF. CDR3 DNA: TGTGCCAGTAGTAAGGGACTTCGAGATACGCAGTATTTT.

This rearrangement joins TRBV11-3 to TRBJ2-1; D might be TRBD2 (5 bases). Germline CDR1 is SGHNT and CDR2 is YENEEA. Trimming shortened V by 8 bases and J by 7 bases, and 12 bases separated the two germline ends. The CDR3 has 12 residues. The CDR3 spells CASSFGENEQFF. In DNA form, the CDR3 reads TGTGCCAGCTCTTTCGGGGAGAATGAGCAGTTCTTC.

The chain links TRBV24-1 to TRBJ1-5; tentatively, D is TRBD1 (6 bases). CDR3 length: 14 residues. Deletions cut 3 bases from V and 4 bases from J, with 9 bases between. The germline V gene encodes CDR1 KGHDR and CDR2 SFDVKD. Here the CDR3 DNA reads TGTGCCACCAGTGATGGGGGCTGGAATCAGCCCCAGCATTTT. Its translation is CATSDGGWNQPQHF.

The table lists this clone with a few counts. The rearrangement uses TRBV5-5 and TRBJ2-7; 8 positions match TRBD1. This CDR3 comprises 14 residues. The germline V gene has CDR1 SGHKS and CDR2 YYEKEE (reference sequence). V lost 2 bases to trimming and J lost 5 bases; unmatched junction nucleotides: 6. As DNA, the CDR3 is TGTGCCAGCAGCTTCGGGCAGGGGGCCAACGAGCAGTACTTC. Protein product: CASSFGQGANEQYF.

This clone was picked up one time. In nucleotides, the CDR3 is TGTGCCAGCACTTCTAGCGGACCCTCCTACGAGCAGTACTTC. This encodes CASTSSGPSYEQYF. The J gene is TRBJ2-7, the V gene TRBV28; TRBD2 aligns across 7 bases. CDR1 is MDHEN, CDR2 SYDVKM, per germline. Trimming removed 7 bases from V and 0 bases from J; junction bases left unmatched: 6. This CDR3 has 14 amino acids.

V and J are TRBV19 and TRBJ2-7, with a tentative D call TRBD1 (6 bases). Trimming took 1 base from V and 7 from J, leaving 14 bases between them. CDR3 length equals 14 residues. CDR1 LNHDA and CDR2 SQIVND come from the germline V gene (reference sequence). DNA of the CDR3: TGTGCCAGTAGTATAGTAGGGTCAGGGGCGGAGCAGTACTTC. This codes for CASSIVGSGAEQYF.

V usage is TRBV28 and J usage is TRBJ2-4, with D maybe TRBD2 (7 bases). Germline V CDR1 and CDR2: MDHEN, SYDVKM. This CDR3 has 16 residues. V lost 6 bases and J 6 bases, leaving 21 bases between the germline ends. CDR3 region: CASSPPEGGALNIQYF. CDR3 coding DNA: TGTGCCAGCAGCCCACCGGAGGGGGGGGCATTAAACATTCAGTACTTC.

The count of this clone is one. This sequence joins TRBV19 and TRBJ2-5; 7 nucleotides agree with TRBD2. Losses at the gene ends were 5 bases for V and 2 bases for J; bases not matched to a gene: 5. Germline lookup yields CDR1 LNHDA and CDR2 SQIVND (reference sequence). The CDR3 is 14 amino acids. This chain's CDR3 is CASSPERGQETQYF. The CDR3 bases are TGTGCCAGTAGTCCGGAGCGGGGTCAAGAGACCCAGTACTTC.

The CDR3 DNA reads TGTGCCAGCAGCCTGACTAGCGGGAGGACAGATACGCAGTATTTT. Its translation: CASSLTSGRTDTQYF. V gene TRBV7-9 combines with J gene TRBJ2-3, with TRBD2 matching over 13 bases. Germline CDR1 SEHNR, CDR2 FQNEAQ (reference sequence). CDR3 size: 15 residues. V dropped 5 bases and J dropped 3; count of bases not matched to a gene: 2.

This clone was recorded once. The chain is built from TRBV6-6 and TRBJ2-5; TRBD2 agrees at 15 bases. The germline CDR1 and CDR2 sequences are MNHNY and SVGAGI (reference sequence). The J segment lost 4 bases and the V segment lost 8 bases, leaving 8 bases of the junction unmatched. This CDR3 contains 16 residues. CDR3 amino acids: CASRNPGLAGGETQYF. The CDR3 DNA reads as TGTGCCAGCCGAAACCCGGGACTAGCGGGAGGAGAGACCCAGTACTTC.

This clone was seen just once. The V and J genes are TRBV3-1 (or the pseudogene TRBV3-2) and TRBJ1-5; 7 bases line up with TRBD1. CDR1 is LGHDT and CDR2 is YNNKEL in the germline V gene (reference sequence). The CDR3 is made up of 14 amino acids. After removal of 4 bases from V and 7 bases from J, the junction contained 7 bases not matched to a gene. The CDR3 DNA reads TGTGCCAGCAGCCCAGACAGGGTGAACCAGCCCCAGCATTTT. Protein product: CASSPDRVNQPQHF.

The rearrangement joins TRBV9 to TRBJ1-6, with D maybe TRBD1 (6 bases). The germline V gene has CDR1 SGDLS and CDR2 YYNGEE. CDR3 length: 16 residues. Between the trimmed V and J ends, which lost 4 bases and 6 bases, there was a span of 17 bases. CDR3 amino acids: CASSPLGGARNSPLHF. CDR3 coding DNA: TGTGCCAGCAGCCCACTGGGGGGGGCACGTAATTCACCCCTCCACTTT.

This sequence joins TRBV5-5 and TRBJ2-7; 8 nucleotides match TRBD2. Germline CDR1 and CDR2: SGHKS and YYEKEE (reference sequence). This CDR3 has 13 residues. After removal of 10 bases from V and 0 bases from J, the junction contained 6 bases not matched to a gene. The DNA for the CDR3 is TGTGCCTCGAGCGGGGGACCCTCCTACGAGCAGTACTTC. It yields the protein CASSGGPSYEQYF.

V usage is TRBV10-3 and J usage is TRBJ2-7; 10 positions agree with TRBD1. Germline V gene sequence: CDR1 ENHRY, CDR2 SYGVKD. The CDR3 length is 15 residues. V lost 0 bases and J lost 3; bases outside the gene matches: 2. DNA of the CDR3: TGTGCCATCAGTGAGTCCGGGACAGGGGTCTACGAGCAGTACTTC. This encodes CAISESGTGVYEQYF.

The CDR3 DNA is TGTGCCAGCTTCTCTAGCGGGAGGGCCACAGATACGCAGTATTTT. Protein: CASFSSGRATDTQYF. This sequence joins TRBV27 and TRBJ2-3; 12 bases agree with TRBD2. This CDR3 comprises 15 residues. Per germline, CDR1 MNHEY and CDR2 SMNVEV (reference sequence). Trimming cost V 8 bases and J 2 bases; bases outside gene matches: 5.

This sequence joins TRBV29-1 and TRBJ2-3; 8 bases fit TRBD1. Germline trimming cut 5 bases from V and 3 bases from J; bases unmatched to any gene: 7. CDR1 SQVTM and CDR2 ANQGSEA come from the germline V gene. The CDR3 length is 14 residues. CDR3 nucleotide sequence: TGCAGCGTTACAGGGGGAACGAGGACAGATACGCAGTATTTT. It codes for CSVTGGTRTDTQYF.